The 27 T cell receptor beta chains reported below all come from one sample, sequenced in a study of blood T cell repertoires in COVID-19. Sequenced by immunoSEQ multiplex PCR; TCRdb stores in-frame clones only, minus some. The sample records about 50,000 clones, around 89% being singletons. The sample taken for sequencing was peripheral blood. The receptors shown here come from a human donor in a cohort sampled during active COVID-19.

The chain carries TRBV5-1 and TRBJ1-2; D might be TRBD1 (6 bases). This CDR3 has 14 residues. Trimming left V 4 bases short and J 8 bases short, with 18 bases between. Germline V gene sequence: CDR1 SGHRS, CDR2 YFSETQ. CDR3 in DNA: TGCGCCAGCAGCCTCTTGGCCGGGGGGGCAGGCTACACCTTC. This gives the protein CASSLLAGGAGYTF. The variable domain in full, completed from reference TRBV5-1 and TRBJ1-2, reads KAGVTQTPRYLIKTRGQQVTLSCSPISGHRSVSWYQQTPGQGLQFLFEYFSETQRNKGNFPGRFSGRQFSNSRSEMNVSTLELGDSALYLCASSLLAGGAGYTFGSGTRLTVV.

The CDR3 sequence is CASSEDGQGFYGYTF. In nucleotides, the CDR3 is TGTGCCAGCAGTGAAGACGGACAGGGCTTCTATGGCTACACCTTC. The J gene is TRBJ1-2, the V gene TRBV2, with 8 positions matching TRBD1. From germline, CDR1 is SNHLY and CDR2 FYNNEI. CDR3 length: 15 residues. The V and J ends lost 1 base and 4 bases, in that order; junction bases with no gene match: 5.

This clone appeared once. The chain carries TRBV6-1 and TRBJ2-7; maybe TRBD2 (5 bases). Germline V CDR1 and CDR2: MNHNS, SASEGT. V shed 0 bases and J shed 12 bases, with 12 bases lying between them. The CDR3 extends over 12 amino acids. As DNA, the CDR3 is TGTGCCAGCAGTGAAGCAGCGGTCCGTGGGTACTTC. Translating it yields CASSEAAVRGYF.

This sequence joins TRBV20-1 and TRBJ1-1; D might be TRBD1 (6 bases). V lost 8 bases, J lost 0 bases, and 7 bases lay in between. The CDR3 is 11 residues long. Germline values: CDR1 DFQATT, CDR2 SNEGSKA (reference sequence). The CDR3 DNA sequence: TGCAGTCAGGGGCTGAACACTGAAGCTTTCTTT. Translating it yields CSQGLNTEAFF.

V is TRBV6-2 or TRBV6-3 and J is TRBJ1-5, with TRBD1 matching 7 bases. Germline V gives CDR1 MNHEY, CDR2 SVGEGT. The trim removed 1 base at V and 5 bases at J, leaving 2 bases unmatched. The length of the CDR3 is 14 residues. The CDR3 DNA sequence: TGTGCCAGCAGTTACTTAGGGGGCCATCAGCCCCAGCATTTT. Its protein is CASSYLGGHQPQHF.

The rearrangement joins TRBV11-2 to TRBJ2-1; D is possibly TRBD1 (6 bases). This CDR3 has 16 amino acids. V gave up 5 bases and J gave up 2 bases, with 16 bases separating them. Germline CDR1 is SGHAT and CDR2 is FQNNGV. The CDR3 sequence: CASSPIRTEAYNEQFF. CDR3 nucleotide sequence: TGTGCCAGCAGCCCAATTCGGACAGAAGCCTACAATGAGCAGTTCTTC.

The V and J genes are TRBV5-1 and TRBJ2-2; TRBD1 agrees at 10 bases. The CDR3 is 16 amino acids. Germline values: CDR1 SGHRS, CDR2 YFSETQ. Unmatched junction bases numbered 5, after V lost 6 bases and J lost 0 bases. CDR3 sequence reads: CASKDRGKANTGELFF. As DNA, the CDR3 is TGCGCCAGCAAGGACAGGGGGAAAGCGAACACCGGGGAGCTGTTTTTT. Complete variable domain (other parts from reference TRBV5-1 and TRBJ2-2): KAGVTQTPRYLIKTRGQQVTLSCSPISGHRSVSWYQQTPGQGLQFLFEYFSETQRNKGNFPGRFSGRQFSNSRSEMNVSTLELGDSALYLCASKDRGKANTGELFFGEGSRLTVL.

This rearrangement joins TRBV7-2 to TRBJ1-2; D may be TRBD1 (6 bases). CDR3 length: 15 amino acids. Between the trimmed V and J ends, which lost 4 bases and 2 bases, there was a span of 14 bases. Per germline, CDR1 SGHTA and CDR2 FQGNSA. Here the CDR3 reads CASSSFRQGNYGYTF. The CDR3 DNA is TGTGCCAGCAGCTCCTTTCGCCAGGGGAACTATGGCTACACCTTC.

The chain uses TRBV6-6 and TRBJ1-2; the match to TRBD1 covers 8 bases. Germline V lookup: CDR1 MNHNY, CDR2 SVGAGI (reference sequence). After removal of 2 bases from V and 2 bases from J, the junction contained 7 bases not matched to a gene. The CDR3 loop spans 16 amino acids. For the CDR3, the DNA is TGTGCCAGCAGTTACAACCGGGACAGGTGCAACTATGGCTACACCTTC. Its translation: CASSYNRDRCNYGYTF.

V is TRBV4-3 and J is TRBJ2-2; TRBD2 matches 9 bases. J lost 0 bases, V lost 6 bases, and 8 bases had no gene match. The CDR3 has 17 amino acids. Germline CDR1 is LGHNA and CDR2 is YSLEER. In DNA form, the CDR3 reads TGCGCCAGCAGGTTGGCGGGAGGGCCACCGAACACCGGGGAGCTGTTTTTT. Residues: CASRLAGGPPNTGELFF.

V usage is TRBV12-3 or TRBV12-4 and J usage is TRBJ2-7; the match to TRBD2 covers 9 bases. The J segment lost 3 bases and the V segment lost 8 bases, leaving 5 bases of the junction unmatched. The CDR3 is 13 amino acids. CDR3 region: CASGGAGGYEQYF. The CDR3 DNA follows: TGTGCCAGCGGTGGAGCGGGGGGCTACGAGCAGTACTTC.

This sequence joins TRBV5-1 and TRBJ2-2, with TRBD1 matching 8 bases. Unmatched junction bases numbered 4, after V lost 3 bases and J lost 12 bases. The CDR3 loop spans 12 amino acids. Germline V gene sequence: CDR1 SGHRS, CDR2 YFSETQ. CDR3 sequence (DNA): TGCGCCAGCAGCTCATACAGGGGGAAGCTGTTTTTT. This sequence encodes CASSSYRGKLFF.

This rearrangement joins TRBV5-4 to TRBJ2-1; D is uncertain. CDR1 SGHNT and CDR2 YYREEE come from the germline V gene (reference sequence). The CDR3 spans 15 residues. Trimming removed 0 bases from V and 2 bases from J, with 9 bases in between. CDR3 bases: TGTGCCAGCAGCTTGGGCATACAAACCTACAATGAGCAGTTCTTC. Translation gives CASSLGIQTYNEQFF.

This chain links TRBV7-3 with TRBJ1-1; maybe TRBD1 (6 bases). CDR3 length equals 16 residues. The V end was cut by 5 bases, the J end by 4 bases, with 20 bases between. Per germline, CDR1 SGHTA and CDR2 FQGTGA. The DNA for the CDR3 is TGTGCCAGCAGCACAGCCGGGACAAGGCCGCTCACTGAAGCTTTCTTT. Protein sequence: CASSTAGTRPLTEAFF.

The gene calls are TRBV19 and TRBJ1-4; D remains ambiguous. V was clipped by 7 bases and J by 7 bases, with 13 bases between them. The CDR3 consists of 13 residues. Per the germline V gene, CDR1 is LNHDA and CDR2 is SQIVND (reference sequence). CDR3 residues: CASTRAIGEKLFF. The CDR3 DNA follows: TGTGCCAGTACACGAGCGATCGGTGAAAAACTGTTTTTT.

The V gene is TRBV19, the J gene TRBJ2-6; 8 bases are shared with TRBD2. The germline V gene has CDR1 LNHDA and CDR2 SQIVND (reference sequence). The CDR3 contains 15 residues. Unmatched junction bases numbered 5, after V lost 8 bases and J lost 2 bases. CDR3 residues: CASSGGFAGANVLTF. CDR3 nucleotide sequence: TGTGCCAGTTCGGGGGGGTTCGCTGGGGCCAACGTCCTGACTTTC.

The chain recombines TRBV15 with TRBJ2-7, with D perhaps TRBD1 (5 bases). Germline CDR1 and CDR2: LNHNV and YYDKDF (reference sequence). V was pared by 0 bases and J by 6 bases, with 9 bases between. The CDR3 spans 13 residues. CDR3 nucleotides: TGTGCCACCAGCAGAGATCGGCAGGGCGAGCAGTACTTC. It yields the protein CATSRDRQGEQYF.

The chain couples TRBV5-1 to TRBJ1-2, with 11 positions matching TRBD1. The CDR3 length is 16 residues. The J segment lost 3 bases and the V segment lost 4 bases, leaving 8 bases of the junction unmatched. Germline V gene data show CDR1 as SGHRS and CDR2 as YFSETQ. In DNA, the CDR3 is TGCGCCAGCAGCGCGGACAGGGGGCCCTCGGACTATGGCTACACCTTC. It is translated as CASSADRGPSDYGYTF. Full variable domain (rest looked up from reference TRBV5-1 and TRBJ1-2): KAGVTQTPRYLIKTRGQQVTLSCSPISGHRSVSWYQQTPGQGLQFLFEYFSETQRNKGNFPGRFSGRQFSNSRSEMNVSTLELGDSALYLCASSADRGPSDYGYTFGSGTRLTVV.

This clone appeared a single time. V gene TRBV6-2 or TRBV6-3 combines with J gene TRBJ1-1; D remains unclear. The germline V gene encodes CDR1 MNHEY and CDR2 SVGEGT. V was trimmed by 2 bases and J by 0 bases, leaving 10 bases between them. The CDR3 has 15 amino acids. This chain's CDR3 is CASSYRGLMNTEAFF. The CDR3 DNA reads as TGTGCCAGCAGTTACCGAGGCCTGATGAACACTGAAGCTTTCTTT.

V is TRBV6-2 or TRBV6-3 and J is TRBJ2-5, with 10 nucleotides matching TRBD2. Germline CDR1 MNHEY, CDR2 SVGEGT. CDR3 length: 17 residues. V shed 6 bases and J 5 bases; nucleotides not matched to a gene: 15. As DNA, the CDR3 is TGTGCCAGCAGCCCAAATCCTAGCGGGGGCCTCGCGGAGACCCAGTACTTC. It encodes CASSPNPSGGLAETQYF.

V usage is TRBV18 and J usage is TRBJ1-4; tentatively, D is TRBD1 (5 bases). The germline V gene encodes CDR1 KGHSH and CDR2 LQKENI. There are 17 residues in the CDR3. Between the trimmed V and J ends, which lost 1 base and 0 bases, there was a span of 12 bases. The CDR3 region has the DNA TGTGCCAGCTCACCACGCGGGGCCCATGCAACTAATGAAAAACTGTTTTTT. Protein product: CASSPRGAHATNEKLFF.

This clone showed up just once. The V and J genes are TRBV27 and TRBJ1-2, with 7 bases identical to TRBD1. Germline CDR1 and CDR2: MNHEY and SMNVEV (reference sequence). J gave up 4 bases and V 2 bases, and 7 bases lay outside the gene matches. The CDR3 has 15 residues. The CDR3 coding sequence is TGTGCCAGCAGTTTAGTTCAGGGGGGTGCCTATGGCTACACCTTC. This codes for CASSLVQGGAYGYTF.

The gene calls are TRBV4-3 and TRBJ2-7, with D possibly being TRBD1 (5 bases). With 3 bases removed from V and 3 bases from J, the gap between germline ends came to 12 bases. The CDR3 spans 14 residues. Germline lookup yields CDR1 LGHNA and CDR2 YSLEER. The CDR3 DNA reads TGCGCCAGCAGCCAGGGGCAGGGCGACTACGAGCAGTACTTC. Translated, it gives CASSQGQGDYEQYF.

Here the CDR3 DNA reads TGTGCCAGCAGTACTCGACAGGGGATAACTGAAGCTTTCTTT. As protein: CASSTRQGITEAFF. V gene TRBV27 combines with J gene TRBJ1-1, with 8 bases identical to TRBD1. Germline CDR1 is MNHEY and CDR2 is SMNVEV (reference sequence). With 5 bases clipped from V and 5 bases from J, the junction kept 7 bases outside the gene matches. This CDR3 is built from 14 residues.

This sequence joins TRBV4-3 and TRBJ2-7, with 9 bases fitting TRBD1. The V gene end was trimmed by 0 bases and the J gene end by 3 bases; junction bases not matched to a gene: 3. The CDR3 length is 15 residues. CDR1 and CDR2 from the germline V gene are LGHNA and YSLEER. The CDR3: CASSQEGTGFYEQYF. In DNA, the CDR3 is TGCGCCAGCAGCCAAGAAGGGACAGGGTTCTACGAGCAGTACTTC.

CDR3 in DNA: TGTGCCAGCAGCCATTCCGGGACAGGGGGCGATGGCTACACCTTC. It translates to CASSHSGTGGDGYTF. The V gene is TRBV3-1 (or the pseudogene TRBV3-2), the J gene TRBJ1-2, with TRBD1 matching over 12 bases. Looked up from germline, CDR1 is LGHDT and CDR2 is YNNKEL (reference sequence). V lost 3 bases to trimming and J lost 6 bases; unmatched junction nucleotides: 5. CDR3 length: 15 amino acids.

This sequence joins TRBV5-6 and TRBJ1-3, with D hard to call. CDR1 is SGHDT and CDR2 is YYEEEE in the germline V gene. CDR3 size: 13 residues. V was cut by 2 bases and J by 4 bases, with 7 bases left in between. Here the CDR3 DNA reads TGTGCCAGCAGCTTATCCGGGGGAAACACCATATATTTT. Protein: CASSLSGGNTIYF.